Following are 16 T cell receptor beta chains from one sample sequenced in a study of blood T cells in healthy people across ages. A second about 7 to 12 cycle PCR used barcoded and J-beta primers. TCRdb passed the 5' RACE reads through MiXCR, listing each CDR3 protein once. The table records under 1,000,000 distinct CDR3 sequences, roughly 35% of them present only once. Sample: blood. The source of these receptors is a man aged 18 to 30 in good health.

This clonotype has a count of ten or more. A much larger clone lies one base from this, so it may be a read error. The rearrangement uses TRBV12-3 or TRBV12-4 and TRBJ2-3; the match to TRBD1 covers 9 bases. The CDR3 contains 14 residues. V lost 5 bases, J lost 4 bases, and 4 bases stayed unmatched. CDR3 sequence: CASSARTGADTQYF. CDR3 coding DNA: TGTGCCAGCAGTGCCCGGACAGGGGCAGATACGCAGTATTTT.

This clonotype was observed a few times. The chain combines TRBV27 with TRBJ2-7; 8 bases match TRBD1. The trim removed 4 bases at V and 5 bases at J, leaving 13 bases unmatched. The germline V gene has CDR1 MNHEY and CDR2 SMNVEV (reference sequence). This CDR3 is built from 16 residues. This chain's CDR3 is CASSSGTGYFSHEQYF. For the CDR3, the DNA is TGTGCCAGCAGTTCCGGGACAGGTTATTTTTCCCACGAGCAGTACTTC.

For this clonotype: This sequence may be a read error, since a much larger clone differs from it by one base. This chain connects TRBV7-3 to TRBJ2-3; 9 bases map to TRBD2. This CDR3 is built from 15 residues. CDR1 and CDR2 from the germline V gene are SGHTA and FQGTGA. The DNA of the CDR3 is TGTGCCAGCAGCTTAGGCGGGGGGGGCACAGATATGCAGTATTTT. It translates to CASSLGGGGTDMQYF.

V usage is TRBV20-1 and J usage is TRBJ1-1, with 8 bases identical to TRBD1. The ends lost 1 base at V and 1 base at J; junction bases unmatched: 11. CDR3 length equals 17 residues. In germline, CDR1 is DFQATT, CDR2 SNEGSKA (reference sequence). This CDR3 is CSARARTGRVRNTEAFF. The CDR3, as DNA: TGCAGTGCTAGAGCCAGGACAGGGAGAGTACGGAACACTGAAGCTTTCTTT.

This clonotype was observed a handful of times. A read error may be the cause here, since a much bigger clone is one base away. The J gene is TRBJ2-1, the V gene TRBV27; 7 nucleotides line up with TRBD1. The DNA end lines up better with TRBJ2-7; the J call may be wrong. Germline lookup yields CDR1 MNHEY and CDR2 SMNVEV (reference sequence). This CDR3 region has 16 residues. The CDR3 reads CASSPLRDRSYNEQYF. The CDR3 DNA sequence: TGTGCCAGCAGCCCCCTACGGGACAGATCCTACAATGAGCAGTACTTC.

The sample holds one count of this clonotype. CDR3 region: CASSPEGLAGTSTDTQYF. CDR3 nucleotide sequence: TGCGCCAGCAGCCCGGAGGGACTAGCGGGTACTAGCACAGATACGCAGTATTTT. The chain combines TRBV5-1 with TRBJ2-3; 12 bases line up with TRBD2. Losses at the gene ends were 4 bases for V and 0 bases for J; bases not matched to a gene: 9. CDR1 SGHRS and CDR2 YFSETQ come from the germline V gene. The CDR3 runs 18 residues.

CDR3 nucleotides: TGTGCCAGCAGCTTCGGGGGGACAGTGAACACTGAAGCTTTCTTT. Translation: CASSFGGTVNTEAFF. The chain links TRBV7-2 to TRBJ1-1, with 7 bases fitting TRBD1. This CDR3 is built from 15 residues. Trimming at V came to 3 bases and at J to 0 bases, leaving 4 bases not matched to a gene. Germline CDR1 and CDR2: SGHTA and FQGNSA.

This chain connects TRBV20-1 to TRBJ2-3; D is perhaps TRBD1 (5 bases). This CDR3 spans 14 amino acids. V was pared by 3 bases and J by 6 bases, with 16 bases between. Germline V gene lookup returns CDR1 DFQATT and CDR2 SNEGSKA (reference sequence). CDR3 coding DNA: TGCAGTGCTAGGCTCGCAGGGAATTCCGATACGCAGTATTTT. It is translated as CSARLAGNSDTQYF.

J is TRBJ1-3 and V is TRBV29-1; TRBD1 agrees at 7 bases. The V segment lost 7 bases and the J segment 4 bases; nucleotides outside the gene matches: 7. In germline, CDR1 is SQVTM, CDR2 ANQGSEA. This CDR3 has 13 residues. The DNA of the CDR3 is TGCAGCGGTGCACAGGGGCTGGGAAACACCATATATTTT. As protein: CSGAQGLGNTIYF.

The genes are TRBV12-3 or TRBV12-4 and TRBJ1-5, with 8 nucleotides matching TRBD1. This CDR3 region has 14 residues. The V gene end was trimmed by 5 bases and the J gene end by 3 bases; junction bases not matched to a gene: 3. In nucleotides, the CDR3 is TGTGCCAGCAGTGCCAGGGGGCTCAATCAGCCCCAGCATTTT. The encoded protein is CASSARGLNQPQHF.

There are many counts of this clonotype. The chain employs TRBV5-1 and TRBJ2-1; 10 nucleotides match TRBD2. V was clipped by 0 bases and J by 5 bases; unmatched bases: 5. This CDR3 is 16 amino acids long. CDR1 and CDR2 (germline): SGHRS, YFSETQ. CDR3 nucleotide sequence: TGCGCCAGCAGCTTGGGTAGCGGGGGGAGGCACAATGAGCAGTTCTTC. Residues: CASSLGSGGRHNEQFF. Full variable domain (outside the CDR3, taken from reference TRBV5-1 and TRBJ2-1): KAGVTQTPRYLIKTRGQQVTLSCSPISGHRSVSWYQQTPGQGLQFLFEYFSETQRNKGNFPGRFSGRQFSNSRSEMNVSTLELGDSALYLCASSLGSGGRHNEQFFGPGTRLTVL.

The chain employs TRBV6-2 or TRBV6-3 and TRBJ2-1, with no clear D. This CDR3 has 16 residues. The germline V and J ends were trimmed by 7 bases and 2 bases, with 18 bases remaining between them. Germline V lookup: CDR1 MNHEY, CDR2 SVGEGT. The CDR3 nucleotides read TGTGCCAGCACCACCGAGTTTGGTTTTCCCTACAATGAGCAGTTCTTC. Translating gives CASTTEFGFPYNEQFF.

In the case of this clonotype: Possible read error: a much larger clone is one base away. This chain connects TRBV3-1 to TRBJ2-4; 7 bases line up with TRBD2. The length of the CDR3 is 12 residues. V was clipped by 1 base and J by 15 bases; unmatched bases: 6. The germline gives CDR1 LGHDT, CDR2 YNNKEL (reference sequence). The DNA of the CDR3 is TGTGCCAGCAGCCAAGGGGACTACGAGCGGTACTTC. It specifies CASSQGDYERYF.

Turning to this clonotype: With a much larger clone just one base away, this may be a read error. J is TRBJ2-3 and V is TRBV12-3 or TRBV12-4, with TRBD1 identical over 10 bases. With V trimmed by 8 bases and J by 4 bases, 9 bases remained unmatched. This CDR3 comprises 15 residues. DNA of the CDR3: TGTGCCAGCCCGGGACAGGGGTTTAGCGCAGATACGCAGTATTTT. Translating it yields CASPGQGFSADTQYF.

In regard to this clonotype: A read error may explain this, as a much larger clone is one base away. The rearrangement links TRBV5-1 to TRBJ2-1, with D possibly TRBD1 on 6 matching bases. Germline V CDR1 and CDR2: SGHRS, YFSETQ. The CDR3 runs 15 residues. V shed 3 bases and J shed 7 bases, with 17 bases lying between them. The CDR3 sequence: CASSWTVGGRNEQFF. CDR3 sequence (DNA): TGCGCCAGCAGCTGGACAGTTGGGGGTCGGAATGAGCAGTTCTTC.

This sequence joins TRBV12-3 or TRBV12-4 and TRBJ2-3; 11 nucleotides match TRBD2. CDR3 length: 18 residues. Losses at the gene ends were 8 bases for V and 0 bases for J; bases not matched to a gene: 13. CDR3 residues: CASRMGLAGGTSTDTQYF. CDR3 bases: TGTGCCAGCCGTATGGGCCTAGCGGGGGGAACTAGCACAGATACGCAGTATTTT.